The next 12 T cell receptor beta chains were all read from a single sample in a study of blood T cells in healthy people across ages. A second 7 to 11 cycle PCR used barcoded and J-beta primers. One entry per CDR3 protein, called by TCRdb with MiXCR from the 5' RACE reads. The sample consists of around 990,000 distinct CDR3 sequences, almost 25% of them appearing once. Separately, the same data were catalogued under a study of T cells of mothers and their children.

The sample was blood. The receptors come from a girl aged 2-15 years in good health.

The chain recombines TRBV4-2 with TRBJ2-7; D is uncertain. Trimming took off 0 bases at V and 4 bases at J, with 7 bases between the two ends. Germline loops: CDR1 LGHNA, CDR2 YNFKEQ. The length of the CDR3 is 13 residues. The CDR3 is CASSQESLYEQYF. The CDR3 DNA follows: TGTGCCAGCAGCCAAGAATCCCTTTACGAGCAGTACTTC.

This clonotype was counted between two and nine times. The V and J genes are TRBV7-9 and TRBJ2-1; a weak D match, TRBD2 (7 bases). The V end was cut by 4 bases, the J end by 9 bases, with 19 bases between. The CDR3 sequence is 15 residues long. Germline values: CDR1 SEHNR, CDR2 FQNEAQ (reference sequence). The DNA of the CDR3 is TGTGCCAGCAGCTCACGCGAGGGGGGGCATGGTGAGCAGTTCTTC. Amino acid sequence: CASSSREGGHGEQFF. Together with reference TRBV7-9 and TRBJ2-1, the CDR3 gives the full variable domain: DTGVSQNPRHKITKRGQNVTFRCDPISEHNRLYWYRQTLGQGPEFLTYFQNEAQLEKSRLLSDRFSAERPKGSFSTLEIQRTEQGDSAMYLCASSSREGGHGEQFFGPGTRLTVL.

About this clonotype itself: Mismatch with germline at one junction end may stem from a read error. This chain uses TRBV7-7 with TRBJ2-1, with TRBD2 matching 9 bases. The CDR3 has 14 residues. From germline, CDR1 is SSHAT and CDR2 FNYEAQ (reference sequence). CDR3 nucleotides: TGTGCTAGCAGCTTAGATAGCGGGAGCGTCGGGCAGTTCTTC. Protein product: CASSLDSGSVGQFF.

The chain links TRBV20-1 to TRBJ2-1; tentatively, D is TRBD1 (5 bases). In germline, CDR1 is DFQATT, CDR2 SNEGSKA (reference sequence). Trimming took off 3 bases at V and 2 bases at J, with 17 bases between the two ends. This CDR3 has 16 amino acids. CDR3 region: CSARSPDSTPYNEQFF. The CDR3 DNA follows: TGCAGTGCTAGGAGCCCAGACAGTACCCCCTACAATGAGCAGTTCTTC.

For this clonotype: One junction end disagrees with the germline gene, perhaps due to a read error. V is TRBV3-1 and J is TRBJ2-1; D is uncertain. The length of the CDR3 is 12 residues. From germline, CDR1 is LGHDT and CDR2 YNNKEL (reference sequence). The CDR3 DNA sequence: TGTGCCAGCAGCCTGGTCTACAATGAGCAGCTCTTC. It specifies CASSLVYNEQLF.

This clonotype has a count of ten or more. The CDR3 nucleotides are TGTGCCAGCAGTTTGCGGCTAGCTGGGGCCGATGAGACCCAGTACTTC. Protein product: CASSLRLAGADETQYF. V is TRBV27 and J is TRBJ2-5; D may match TRBD1 or TRBD2 (5 bases each). Germline V lookup: CDR1 MNHEY, CDR2 SMNVEV (reference sequence). Trimming stripped 3 bases from V and 5 bases from J, with 19 bases between. The CDR3 is 16 amino acids.

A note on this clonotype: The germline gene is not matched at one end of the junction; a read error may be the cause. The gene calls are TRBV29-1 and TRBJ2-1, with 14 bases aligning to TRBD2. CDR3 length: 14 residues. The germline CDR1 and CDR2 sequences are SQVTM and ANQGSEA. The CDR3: CSIDGTSGSYEQFF. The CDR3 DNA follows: TGCAGCATTGATGGGACTAGCGGGAGTTATGAGCAGTTCTTC.

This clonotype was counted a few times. As DNA, the CDR3 is TGCAGCGTTTGGACCTACGAGCAGTACTTC. It encodes CSVWTYEQYF. The rearrangement uses TRBV29-1 and TRBJ2-7; D uncertain. The germline V and J ends were trimmed by 5 bases and 2 bases, with 4 bases remaining between them. This CDR3 has 10 residues. Germline CDR1 reads SQVTM; CDR2 reads ANQGSEA.

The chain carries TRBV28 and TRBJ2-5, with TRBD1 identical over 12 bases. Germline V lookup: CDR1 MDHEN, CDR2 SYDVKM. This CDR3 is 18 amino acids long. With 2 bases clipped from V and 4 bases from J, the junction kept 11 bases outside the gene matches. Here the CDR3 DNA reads TGTGCCAGCAGTTTAAGATTTTTCGGGACAGGGGGCCCAGAGACCCAGTACTTC. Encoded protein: CASSLRFFGTGGPETQYF.

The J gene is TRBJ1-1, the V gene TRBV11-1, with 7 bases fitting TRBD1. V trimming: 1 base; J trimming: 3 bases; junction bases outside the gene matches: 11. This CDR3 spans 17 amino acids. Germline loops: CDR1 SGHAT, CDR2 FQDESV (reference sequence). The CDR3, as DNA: TGTGCCAGCAGCTTAGAGGGGGCCCTACAACCCCACACTGAAGCTTTCTTT. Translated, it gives CASSLEGALQPHTEAFF.

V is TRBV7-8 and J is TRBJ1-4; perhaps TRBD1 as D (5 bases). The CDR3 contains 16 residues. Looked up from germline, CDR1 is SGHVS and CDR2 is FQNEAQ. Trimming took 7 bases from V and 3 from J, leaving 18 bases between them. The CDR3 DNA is TGTGCCAGCACCGATACCTCAGGGCCGTCTAATGAAAAACTGTTTTTT. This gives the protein CASTDTSGPSNEKLFF. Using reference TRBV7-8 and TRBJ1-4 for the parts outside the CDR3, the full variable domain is GAGVSQSPRYKVAKRGQDVALRCDPISGHVSLFWYQQALGQGPEFLTYFQNEAQLDKSGLPSDRFFAERPEGSVSTLKIQRTQQEDSAVYLCASTDTSGPSNEKLFFGSGTQLSVL.

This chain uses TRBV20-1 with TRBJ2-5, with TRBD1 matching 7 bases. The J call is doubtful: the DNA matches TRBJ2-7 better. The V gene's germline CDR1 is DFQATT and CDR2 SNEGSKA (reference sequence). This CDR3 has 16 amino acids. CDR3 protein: CSARPTIAGGIYEQYF. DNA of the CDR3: TGCAGTGCTAGACCTACGATCGCAGGGGGTATCTACGAGCAGTACTTC.